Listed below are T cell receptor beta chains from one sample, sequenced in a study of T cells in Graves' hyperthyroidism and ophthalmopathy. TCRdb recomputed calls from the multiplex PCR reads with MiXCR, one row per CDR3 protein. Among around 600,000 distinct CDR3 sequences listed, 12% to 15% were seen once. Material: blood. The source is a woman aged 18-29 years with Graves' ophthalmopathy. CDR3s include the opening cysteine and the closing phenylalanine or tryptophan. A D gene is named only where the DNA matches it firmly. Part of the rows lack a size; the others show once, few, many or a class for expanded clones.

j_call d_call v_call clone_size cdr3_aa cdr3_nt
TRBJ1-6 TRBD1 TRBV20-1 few CSARPLQDREGSPLHF TGCAGTGCTAGACCCCTACAGGACAGGGAGGGATCACCCCTCCACTTT
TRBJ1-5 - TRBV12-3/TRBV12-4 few CASSPRIRQPQHF TGTGCCAGCAGTCCCCGGATTCGTCAGCCCCAGCATTTT
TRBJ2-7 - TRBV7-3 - CASSLLGGGAEQYF TGTGCCAGCAGCTTACTGGGAGGGGGAGCCGAGCAGTACTTC
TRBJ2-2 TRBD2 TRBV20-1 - CSARELAEANTGELFF TGCAGTGCTAGAGAGCTAGCGGAGGCGAACACCGGGGAGCTGTTTTTT
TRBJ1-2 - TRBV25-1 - CASSEPGPLANYGYTF TGTGCCAGCAGTGAACCCGGGCCTCTTGCTAACTATGGCTACACCTTC
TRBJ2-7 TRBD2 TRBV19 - CARSTRRGTSMFYEQYF TGTGCCAGATCTACCCGACGAGGGACTAGCATGTTCTACGAGCAGTACTTC
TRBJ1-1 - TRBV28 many CASSSYRAQAFF TGTGCCAGCAGTTCCTACAGGGCTCAAGCTTTCTTT
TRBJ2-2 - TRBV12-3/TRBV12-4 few CASSIEPGGGTGELFF TGTGCCAGCAGTATAGAACCAGGGGGGGGTACCGGGGAGCTGTTTTTT
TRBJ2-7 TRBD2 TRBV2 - CASRELAGGSYEQYF TGTGCCAGCAGGGAGTTAGCGGGAGGGTCCTACGAGCAGTACTTC
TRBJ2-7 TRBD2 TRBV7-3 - CASSSMGGGEQYF TGTGCCAGCAGCTCTATGGGGGGGGGCGAGCAGTACTTC
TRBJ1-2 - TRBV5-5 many CASSLFIGYGAYGYTF TGTGCCAGCAGCTTGTTTATCGGATATGGGGCCTATGGCTACACCTTC
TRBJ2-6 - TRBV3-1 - CASSQLGVGAGSSGANVLTF TGTGCCAGCAGCCAATTGGGTGTTGGGGCGGGGTCCTCTGGGGCCAACGTCCTGACTTTC
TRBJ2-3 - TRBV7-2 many CASSPGVGSTDTQYF TGTGCCAGCAGCCCCGGCGTAGGTAGCACAGATACGCAGTATTTT
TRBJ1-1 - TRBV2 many CASSERANTEAFF TGTGCCAGCAGTGAGAGAGCGAACACTGAAGCTTTCTTT
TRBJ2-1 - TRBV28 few CASSLDWVEQFF TGTGCCAGCAGTTTGGATTGGGTGGAGCAGTTCTTC
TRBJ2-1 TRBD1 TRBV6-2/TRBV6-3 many CASGTGSNEQFF TGTGCCAGCGGGACAGGTTCCAATGAGCAGTTCTTC
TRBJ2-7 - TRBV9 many CASSVAPGDGYEQYF TGTGCCAGCAGCGTAGCTCCGGGAGACGGGTACGAGCAGTACTTC
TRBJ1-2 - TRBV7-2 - CASSRSGSGANYGYTF TGTGCCAGCAGCCGGAGTGGCTCAGGGGCTAACTATGGCTACACCTTC
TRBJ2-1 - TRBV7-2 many CARGGTKKGSYNEQFF TGTGCCCGAGGCGGGACAAAAAAGGGGTCCTACAATGAGCAGTTCTTC
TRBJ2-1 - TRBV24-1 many CATSDSRGNEQFF TGTGCCACCAGTGACTCCCGGGGCAATGAGCAGTTCTTC
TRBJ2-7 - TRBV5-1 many CASSSESGRSYEQYF TGCGCCAGCAGCTCCGAGTCGGGCCGCTCCTACGAGCAGTACTTC
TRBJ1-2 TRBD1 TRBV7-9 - CASSPFDRGYGYTF TGTGCCAGCAGCCCCTTTGACAGGGGCTATGGCTACACCTTC
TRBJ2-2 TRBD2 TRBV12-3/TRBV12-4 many CASSFLFASGKNTGELFF TGTGCCAGCAGTTTCCTCTTTGCTAGCGGGAAGAACACCGGGGAGCTGTTTTTT
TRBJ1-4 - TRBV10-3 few CAISESGQNAKNEKLFF TGTGCCATCAGTGAGTCGGGTCAGAACGCAAAAAATGAAAAACTGTTTTTT
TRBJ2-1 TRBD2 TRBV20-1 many CSSVAGVIDSYNEQFF TGCAGCTCGGTAGCGGGAGTCATTGATTCCTACAATGAGCAGTTCTTC
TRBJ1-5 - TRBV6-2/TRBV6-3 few CASLSRGSNQPQHF TGTGCCAGCTTGTCGCGGGGTAGCAATCAGCCCCAGCATTTT
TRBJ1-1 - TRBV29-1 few CSVSPLRVTEAFF TGCAGCGTTTCCCCTTTGCGGGTCACTGAAGCTTTCTTT
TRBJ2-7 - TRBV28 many CASRQEWGQSTYEQYF TGTGCCAGCAGGCAGGAATGGGGACAATCGACCTACGAGCAGTACTTC
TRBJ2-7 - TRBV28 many CASTPGDNKAYEQYF TGTGCCAGCACCCCTGGGGATAATAAGGCCTACGAGCAGTACTTC
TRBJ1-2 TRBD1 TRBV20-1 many CSAGGTGNYGYTF TGCAGTGCTGGAGGGACAGGGAACTATGGCTACACCTTC
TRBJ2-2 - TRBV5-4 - CASSLLENTGELFF TGTGCCAGCAGCTTGCTAGAAAACACCGGGGAGCTGTTTTTT
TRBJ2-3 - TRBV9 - CASSVGFDGGIGLTDTQYF TGTGCCAGCAGCGTAGGCTTCGATGGGGGAATTGGGCTCACAGATACGCAGTATTTT
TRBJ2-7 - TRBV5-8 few CASSFRSQEDRLYEQYF TGTGCCAGCAGCTTCCGATCCCAAGAGGACAGATTATACGAGCAGTACTTC
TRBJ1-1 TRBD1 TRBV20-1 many CSARVTGGPWAEAFF TGCAGTGCTAGGGTTACAGGGGGTCCCTGGGCTGAAGCTTTCTTT
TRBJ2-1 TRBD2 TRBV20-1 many CSAISGSAYNEQFF TGCAGTGCTATAAGCGGGAGCGCCTACAATGAGCAGTTCTTC
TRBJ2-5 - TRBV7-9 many CASSLGGWDIETQYF TGTGCCAGCAGCTTAGGGGGATGGGATATCGAGACCCAGTACTTC
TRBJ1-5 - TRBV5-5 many CASRSNTGNQPQHF TGTGCCAGCAGGTCCAACACAGGGAATCAGCCCCAGCATTTT
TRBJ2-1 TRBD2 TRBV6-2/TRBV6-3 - CASSYAPRGGNEQFF TGTGCCAGCAGTTACGCCCCCCGGGGGGGGAATGAGCAGTTCTTC
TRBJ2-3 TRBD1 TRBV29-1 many CSVAWTGDTDTQYF TGCAGCGTTGCCTGGACAGGCGACACAGATACGCAGTATTTT
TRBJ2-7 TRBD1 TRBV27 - CASFPGTGTYEQYF TGTGCCAGCTTCCCCGGGACAGGGACCTACGAGCAGTACTTC
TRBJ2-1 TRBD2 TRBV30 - CAWGVAGVDISYNEQFF TGTGCCTGGGGAGTAGCGGGAGTAGATATCTCCTACAATGAGCAGTTCTTC